The rows below give T cell receptor beta chains drawn from one sample of a study of T-cell memory formation after mild COVID-19. TCRdb itself ran the 5' RACE reads through MiXCR, one entry per CDR3 protein. The top ten clones hold roughly 21% of a sample with 400,000 to 500,000 distinct CDR3 sequences, approximately 18% of them seen once. The sample consisted of PBMCs or a T cell subset sorted from them (not recorded which). Source of these receptors: a man between 18 and 29 years old who had mild COVID-19 (a few samples of this study predate the infection). Cell type and time point are not known. Each CDR3 is given with its conserved first and last residue. A D gene is named only where the DNA matches it firmly. The size entry is marked missing in some rows and otherwise reads once, few, many or a size class.

v_call	j_call	clone_size	d_call	cdr3_length	cdr3_aa	cdr3_nt
TRBV2	TRBJ1-2	.	.	12	CASRGPGDGYTF	TGTGCCAGCAGGGGGCCTGGAGATGGCTACACCTTC
TRBV18	TRBJ1-2	few	.	15	CASSPGNLGYYGYTF	TGTGCCAGCTCTCCCGGAAATCTGGGCTACTATGGCTACACCTTC
TRBV5-1	TRBJ1-4	.	.	13	CASSLDSWEKLFF	TGCGCCAGCAGCTTGGACAGTTGGGAAAAACTGTTTTTT
TRBV7-9	TRBJ2-1	many	TRBD1	15	CASSADRVVYNEQFF	TGTGCCAGCAGCGCAGACAGGGTGGTCTACAATGAGCAGTTCTTC
TRBV3-1	TRBJ2-7	.	TRBD1	14	CASSQPGTGAEQYF	TGTGCCAGCAGCCAACCCGGGACAGGGGCCGAGCAGTACTTC
TRBV12-3/TRBV12-4	TRBJ2-1	.	.	12	CASTLGGNEQFF	TGTGCCAGCACCCTTGGGGGGAATGAGCAGTTCTTC
TRBV7-9	TRBJ2-7	few	.	15	CASSSPGPLSYEQYF	TGTGCCAGCAGCTCTCCGGGACCCCTTTCCTACGAGCAGTACTTC
TRBV6-5	TRBJ1-1	few	.	14	CASSYSSLNTEAFF	TGTGCCAGCAGTTACTCGAGCCTGAACACTGAAGCTTTCTTT
TRBV3-1	TRBJ2-5	.	.	14	CASTDRHPSGTQYF	TGTGCCAGCACCGACCGGCATCCTTCGGGGACCCAGTACTTC
TRBV29-1	TRBJ1-1	few	TRBD1	16	CSSQSLSDRGGTEAFF	TGCAGCTCTCAGTCCCTCTCTGACAGGGGTGGGACTGAAGCTTTCTTT
TRBV5-1	TRBJ2-2	few	TRBD2	16	CASSGASGSNTGELFF	TGCGCCAGCAGCGGTGCTAGCGGTTCGAACACCGGGGAGCTGTTTTTT
TRBV20-1	TRBJ1-2	many	TRBD1	13	CSATSGTGSGYTF	TGCAGTGCTACATCCGGGACAGGATCCGGCTACACCTTC
TRBV9	TRBJ2-1	.	.	15	CASSVEGSNGNEQFF	TGTGCCAGCAGCGTAGAAGGGTCTAACGGAAATGAGCAGTTCTTC
TRBV7-2	TRBJ1-5	many	.	15	CASSLAVNDGQPQHF	TGTGCCAGCAGCTTAGCTGTTAATGACGGTCAGCCCCAGCATTTT
TRBV12-3/TRBV12-4	TRBJ1-1	many	.	13	CASSFDPPFEAFF	TGTGCCAGCAGTTTTGACCCCCCCTTTGAAGCTTTCTTT
TRBV9	TRBJ1-1	few	.	13	CASRRGDWTEAFF	TGTGCCAGCAGGAGGGGAGATTGGACTGAAGCTTTCTTT
TRBV3-1	TRBJ2-4	.	TRBD1	14	CASSPDRGSHIQYF	TGTGCCAGCAGCCCGGACAGGGGGAGCCACATTCAGTACTTC
TRBV24-1	TRBJ2-5	.	.	13	CATSDGGEETQYF	TGTGCCACCAGTGATGGAGGGGAAGAGACCCAGTACTTC
TRBV5-4	TRBJ2-3	many	TRBD1	14	CASSPGQGSDTQYF	TGTGCCAGCAGCCCAGGACAGGGCTCAGATACGCAGTATTTT
TRBV7-6	TRBJ2-5	.	TRBD2	12	CASSGTGGTQYF	TGTGCCAGCAGCGGCACGGGGGGGACCCAGTACTTC
TRBV19	TRBJ1-5	many	.	13	CASTDRRNQPQHF	TGTGCCAGTACGGACAGAAGGAATCAGCCCCAGCATTTT
TRBV7-2	TRBJ1-3	few	.	12	CASTGGGNTIYF	TGTGCCAGCACTGGGGGGGGGAACACCATATATTTT
TRBV6-5	TRBJ2-7	.	TRBD1	15	CASSYGDRVGDEQYF	TGTGCCAGCAGTTACGGAGACAGGGTCGGCGACGAGCAGTACTTC
TRBV30	TRBJ1-5	.	TRBD1	16	CAWGQGSSQSNQPQHF	TGTGCCTGGGGACAGGGATCAAGTCAGAGCAATCAGCCCCAGCATTTT
TRBV4-3	TRBJ1-2	few	.	14	CASSQDRAVGGYTF	TGCGCCAGCAGCCAAGACCGAGCTGTGGGTGGCTACACCTTC
TRBV5-6	TRBJ2-7	.	TRBD2	15	CASSRKGSGVYEQYF	TGTGCCAGCAGCCGAAAGGGTAGCGGGGTCTACGAGCAGTACTTC
TRBV4-3	TRBJ2-5	.	TRBD1	15	CASSHATGGQETQYF	TGCGCCAGCAGCCATGCGACAGGGGGCCAAGAGACCCAGTACTTC
TRBV4-2	TRBJ2-1	many	TRBD1	16	CASSQDRDRGYNEQFF	TGTGCCAGCAGCCAAGATCGGGACAGGGGTTACAATGAGCAGTTCTTC
TRBV27	TRBJ2-7	.	.	15	CASSLSGALNTEQYF	TGTGCCAGCAGTTTATCCGGGGCCTTGAACACCGAGCAGTACTTC
TRBV20-1	TRBJ2-7	few	.	14	CSARFPSGHYEQYF	TGCAGTGCTAGGTTTCCGAGCGGGCACTACGAGCAGTACTTC
TRBV5-1	TRBJ2-2	few	.	16	CASSRDNQIGTGELFF	TGCGCCAGCAGCAGGGACAACCAAATAGGCACCGGGGAGCTGTTTTTT
TRBV7-2	TRBJ2-7	few	.	13	CASTATWAYEQYF	TGTGCCAGCACCGCCACCTGGGCCTACGAGCAGTACTTC
TRBV12-3/TRBV12-4	TRBJ2-5	.	.	13	CASSPPLLQAQYF	TGTGCCAGCAGCCCCCCCCTACTTCAGGCCCAGTACTTC
TRBV7-8	TRBJ1-1	few	.	14	CASSYFDRNTEAFF	TGTGCCAGCAGTTACTTTGATCGGAACACTGAAGCTTTCTTT
TRBV15	TRBJ2-7	few	.	14	CATSRVSGAYEQYF	TGTGCCACCAGCAGAGTCAGCGGAGCCTACGAGCAGTACTTC
TRBV6-5	TRBJ1-2	few	TRBD1	15	CASSYSRDSVYGYTF	TGTGCCAGCAGTTACTCTAGGGACAGCGTCTATGGCTACACCTTC
TRBV9	TRBJ2-3	.	TRBD2	15	CASSVGAGFTDTQYF	TGTGCCAGCAGCGTAGGAGCGGGGTTCACAGATACGCAGTATTTT
TRBV6-1	TRBJ2-5	.	.	13	CASSRDNQETQYF	TGTGCCAGCAGCCGGGACAACCAAGAGACCCAGTACTTC
TRBV7-9	TRBJ1-1	.	.	13	CASSYSGDSPAFF	TGTGCCAGCAGCTACTCAGGGGATTCCCCAGCTTTCTTT
TRBV18	TRBJ2-5	.	.	15	CASSPPEFRGETQYF	TGTGCCAGCTCACCACCGGAGTTTAGGGGAGAGACCCAGTACTTC
TRBV4-1	TRBJ1-1	few	.	16	CASSQVLRVRTAEAFF	TGCGCCAGCAGCCAAGTTTTAAGGGTTAGGACGGCCGAAGCTTTCTTT
TRBV4-1	TRBJ2-1	.	.	14	CASSQAGAYNEQFF	TGCGCCAGCAGCCAAGCGGGGGCGTACAATGAGCAGTTCTTC
TRBV7-9	TRBJ1-2	.	.	13	CASSRGTDYGYTF	TGTGCCAGCAGCCGGGGCACCGACTATGGCTACACCTTC
TRBV6-2/TRBV6-3	TRBJ2-3	.	.	14	CASSPWTEEDTQYF	TGTGCCAGCAGTCCTTGGACCGAGGAGGATACGCAGTATTTT
TRBV9	TRBJ2-5	.	TRBD2	17	CASSVDGAAGGEETQYF	TGTGCCAGCAGCGTAGACGGGGCCGCGGGGGGAGAAGAGACCCAGTACTTC
TRBV7-2	TRBJ1-4	.	.	21	CASSLGWMGATRTYINEKLFF	TGTGCCAGCAGCTTAGGGTGGATGGGAGCAACGAGGACCTATATTAATGAAAAACTGTTTTTT
TRBV7-8	TRBJ2-1	few	TRBD1	14	CASSTGTGLNEQFF	TGTGCCAGCAGCACCGGGACAGGGCTCAATGAGCAGTTCTTC
TRBV11-2	TRBJ1-1	few	.	15	CASSSLMGPNTEAFF	TGTGCCAGCAGCTCGCTAATGGGACCGAACACTGAAGCTTTCTTT
TRBV7-9	TRBJ2-5	many	.	14	CASSLVASQETQYF	TGCGCCAGCAGCTTGGTCGCTTCACAAGAGACCCAGTACTTC